The 24 T cell receptor beta chains presented below share a single source sample, sequenced in a study of long-term antiretroviral therapy in people with HIV. With survey level as its setting, the immunoSEQ assay was v3.0. Data came from immunoSEQ multiplex PCR; TCRdb stores just in-frame clones and leaves some out. The sample comprises 20,000 to 25,000 clones, around 85% of which are singletons, and 9% to 15% rests with the top ten. The source material was unsorted PBMCs, sampled 1.6 years after starting antiretroviral therapy. These receptors were obtained from a man in his forties with HIV.

This CDR3 is CASSLPQISGANVLTF. CDR3 bases: TGCGCCAGCAGCTTACCGCAAATCTCTGGGGCCAACGTCCTGACTTTC. V and J are TRBV5-1 and TRBJ2-6; D is unclear. Germline loops: CDR1 SGHRS, CDR2 YFSETQ. Trimming cost V 2 bases and J 0 bases, with 9 bases left between them. The CDR3 sequence is 16 residues long.

In DNA form, the CDR3 reads TGTGCCAGCAGTACCGGGACAGGGGAAGTCAAAAACATTCAGTACTTC. Translated, it gives CASSTGTGEVKNIQYF. This rearrangement joins TRBV6-4 to TRBJ2-4; 10 nucleotides agree with TRBD1. CDR3 size: 16 residues. Germline V CDR1 and CDR2: MRHNA, SNTAGT. J gave up 3 bases and V 5 bases, and 7 bases lay outside the gene matches.

This chain links TRBV13 with TRBJ2-1; maybe TRBD1 (5 bases). V lost 6 bases and J 3 bases, leaving 6 bases between the germline ends. This CDR3 spans 12 amino acids. Germline lookup yields CDR1 PRHDT and CDR2 FYEKMQ (reference sequence). DNA of the CDR3: TGTGCCAGCAGTCAGGGCTACAATGAGCAGTTCTTC. This encodes CASSQGYNEQFF.

The chain has TRBV19 and TRBJ2-7, with D possibly being TRBD1 or TRBD2 (5 bases each). Trimming removed 4 bases from V and 2 bases from J, with 18 bases in between. The CDR3 runs 16 residues. CDR1 is LNHDA and CDR2 is SQIVND in the germline V gene (reference sequence). CDR3 bases: TGTGCCAGTAGTACTGCCCCCGGGGACCTAACCTACGAGCAGTACTTC. It codes for CASSTAPGDLTYEQYF.

The chain couples TRBV7-9 to TRBJ1-6; D gene ambiguous. This CDR3 contains 15 residues. The ends were cut back, 6 bases at V and 8 bases at J, with 17 bases in the middle. Germline CDR1 SEHNR, CDR2 FQNEAQ (reference sequence). For the CDR3, the DNA is TGTGCCAGCAGACGAAACGGCCCGGGCGATTCACCCCTCCACTTT. This codes for CASRRNGPGDSPLHF.

The V gene is TRBV6-5, the J gene TRBJ1-1; D may be TRBD1 (5 bases). The CDR3 is 13 amino acids. Germline CDR1 is MNHEY and CDR2 is SVGAGI. V was pared by 8 bases and J by 4 bases, with 14 bases between. CDR3 protein: CASSGGLATEAFF. In DNA, the CDR3 is TGTGCCAGCTCGGGGGGGTTGGCCACTGAAGCTTTCTTT.

V is TRBV14 and J is TRBJ1-1, with 11 bases matching TRBD1. Germline V gene sequence: CDR1 SGHDN, CDR2 FVKESK. V was clipped by 0 bases and J by 5 bases; unmatched bases: 5. The CDR3 length is 16 residues. CDR3 nucleotides: TGTGCCAGCAGCCAAGACGGGACAGGGGGTCGTACTGAAGCTTTCTTT. It yields the protein CASSQDGTGGRTEAFF.

The rearrangement joins TRBV11-2 to TRBJ1-4, with D hard to call. The CDR3 extends over 13 amino acids. V was pared by 3 bases and J by 8 bases, with 10 bases between. Germline-derived CDR1 and CDR2 are SGHAT and FQNNGV. In DNA, the CDR3 is TGTGCCAGCAGCTTCCGGCCAGGAGAAAAACTGTTTTTT. This encodes CASSFRPGEKLFF.

The genes are TRBV6-1 and TRBJ1-1; 8 nucleotides align to TRBD1. CDR3 length: 15 residues. V trimming: 4 bases; J trimming: 2 bases; junction bases outside the gene matches: 6. Germline CDR1 MNHNS, CDR2 SASEGT. CDR3 amino acids: CASSARQGTNTEAFF. The CDR3 DNA sequence: TGTGCCAGCAGTGCCCGACAGGGGACTAACACTGAAGCTTTCTTT.

The chain is built from TRBV5-6 and TRBJ2-1; 15 bases agree with TRBD2. This CDR3 is built from 16 residues. Trimming at V came to 4 bases and at J to 6 bases, leaving 5 bases not matched to a gene. CDR1 is SGHDT and CDR2 is YYEEEE in the germline V gene. Here the CDR3 reads CASSGLAGGRLNEQFF. CDR3 DNA: TGTGCCAGCAGCGGACTAGCGGGGGGGCGTCTCAATGAGCAGTTCTTC.

This rearrangement joins TRBV5-5 to TRBJ1-1; D unresolved. CDR1 and CDR2 from the germline V gene are SGHKS and YYEKEE (reference sequence). V was shortened by 2 bases and J by 1 base, with 6 bases between the two germline ends. The CDR3 extends over 13 amino acids. CDR3 sequence: CASSLLGNTEAFF. The CDR3 DNA reads TGTGCCAGCAGCTTATTAGGGAACACTGAAGCTTTCTTT.

The chain couples TRBV10-3 to TRBJ1-5; 7 bases agree with TRBD1. Germline CDR1 ENHRY, CDR2 SYGVKD. The CDR3 is 17 residues long. Losses at the gene ends were 0 bases for V and 2 bases for J; bases not matched to a gene: 7. This chain's CDR3 is CAISESGGGVGNQPQHF. In DNA form, the CDR3 reads TGTGCCATCAGTGAGTCTGGAGGGGGCGTGGGCAATCAGCCCCAGCATTTT.

This clone was seen just once. The chain recombines TRBV27 with TRBJ2-3; 10 bases line up with TRBD1. Germline lookup yields CDR1 MNHEY and CDR2 SMNVEV (reference sequence). CDR3 length: 18 residues. Losses at the gene ends were 3 bases for V and 3 bases for J; bases not matched to a gene: 12. CDR3 region: CASSFLPYGTGVTDTQYF. Here the CDR3 DNA reads TGTGCCAGCAGTTTTCTCCCCTACGGGACAGGGGTTACAGATACGCAGTATTTT.

The chain uses TRBV2 and TRBJ2-3; 7 nucleotides line up with TRBD1. The CDR3 extends over 13 amino acids. The J segment lost 6 bases and the V segment lost 8 bases, leaving 8 bases of the junction unmatched. The V gene's germline CDR1 is SNHLY and CDR2 FYNNEI. The CDR3, as DNA: TGTGCCAGCCCTAGGGGGCCGCCCGATACGCAGTATTTT. Translation gives CASPRGPPDTQYF.

V is TRBV4-1 and J is TRBJ2-3; 11 bases agree with TRBD1. There are 19 residues in the CDR3. V gave up 0 bases and J gave up 4 bases; unmatched junction bases: 12. Germline-derived CDR1 and CDR2 are MGHRA and YSYEKL. Here the CDR3 reads CASSQDRTGGFIFPDTQYF. CDR3 nucleotides: TGCGCCAGCAGCCAAGATCGGACAGGGGGCTTTATTTTCCCAGATACGCAGTATTTT.

V is TRBV6-4 and J is TRBJ2-4, with a possible D match to TRBD1 (5 bases). CDR1 and CDR2 (germline): MRHNA, SNTAGT. This CDR3 is built from 18 residues. V lost 0 bases, J lost 0 bases, and 15 bases lay in between. Here the CDR3 DNA reads TGTGCCAGCAGTGACTCAGGGTTAAACAGGAGAGCCAAAAACATTCAGTACTTC. Translated, it gives CASSDSGLNRRAKNIQYF.

In its sample, this clone ranks as medium-sized. J is TRBJ1-5 and V is TRBV5-8; TRBD1 might be the D (5 bases). This CDR3 has 15 amino acids. Germline CDR1 is SGHTS and CDR2 is YDEGEE. Trimming removed 4 bases from V and 0 bases from J, with 11 bases in between. CDR3 nucleotide sequence: TGTGCCAGCAGCGTGGACACCTTTAGCAATCAGCCCCAGCATTTT. Its translation: CASSVDTFSNQPQHF.

This chain's CDR3 is CASSQSGGSGQPQHF. Written as DNA, the CDR3 is TGCGCCAGCAGCCAGTCCGGGGGATCAGGTCAGCCCCAGCATTTT. The chain couples TRBV5-1 to TRBJ1-5; a weak D match, TRBD1 (5 bases). CDR1 is SGHRS and CDR2 is YFSETQ in the germline V gene. The V gene lost 4 bases and the J gene lost 6 bases, with 17 bases spanning the gap. This CDR3 is 15 amino acids long.

This sequence joins TRBV6-5 and TRBJ2-2; 12 nucleotides align to TRBD1. This CDR3 is built from 15 residues. V trimming: 4 bases; J trimming: 6 bases; junction bases outside the gene matches: 3. The germline gives CDR1 MNHEY, CDR2 SVGAGI. CDR3 coding DNA: TGTGCCAGCAGTTTTGGGACAGGGGGCCCCGGGGAGCTGTTTTTT. It specifies CASSFGTGGPGELFF.

The chain joins TRBV19 to TRBJ2-2, with 8 bases identical to TRBD1. J gave up 6 bases and V 5 bases, and 5 bases lay outside the gene matches. Germline V CDR1 and CDR2: LNHDA, SQIVND (reference sequence). The CDR3 length is 14 residues. The CDR3 DNA reads as TGTGCCAGTAGTTTTCGGACAGGGTCCGGGGAGCTGTTTTTT. It encodes CASSFRTGSGELFF. The full variable domain, its missing parts supplied by reference TRBV19 and TRBJ2-2, is DGGITQSPKYLFRKEGQNVTLSCEQNLNHDAMYWYRQDPGQGLRLIYYSQIVNDFQKGDIAEGYSVSREKKESFPLTVTSAQKNPTAFYLCASSFRTGSGELFFGEGSRLTVL.

The chain recombines TRBV27 with TRBJ2-1, with D uncertain. Germline CDR1 reads MNHEY; CDR2 reads SMNVEV (reference sequence). The CDR3 contains 15 residues. V was clipped by 2 bases and J by 2 bases, with 10 bases between them. The CDR3 region is CASSLTQAPYNEQFF. CDR3 DNA: TGTGCCAGCAGTTTAACCCAGGCTCCCTACAATGAGCAGTTCTTC.

The V call is TRBV6-5, the J call TRBJ1-6, with TRBD1 identical over 9 bases. Germline assignment: CDR1 MNHEY and CDR2 SVGAGI. V shed 7 bases, J shed 10 bases, and the junction held 5 bases outside the gene matches. The CDR3 length is 13 residues. The DNA for the CDR3 is TGTGCCAGCAAGAGACAGGGGGAATCACCCCTCCACTTT. Residues: CASKRQGESPLHF.

The chain joins TRBV2 to TRBJ2-7; D gene unclear. Germline CDR1 and CDR2: SNHLY and FYNNEI. Trimming pared 0 bases from V and 6 bases from J, leaving 6 bases between. The CDR3 runs to 12 residues. The CDR3 loop is CASSEARFEQYF. The CDR3 DNA is TGTGCCAGCAGTGAAGCGCGGTTCGAGCAGTACTTC.

This clone was recorded only once. This chain connects TRBV27 to TRBJ2-7; 10 nucleotides agree with TRBD1. Germline CDR1 and CDR2: MNHEY and SMNVEV (reference sequence). The ends lost 3 bases at V and 6 bases at J; junction bases unmatched: 8. The CDR3 is 15 residues long. The DNA of the CDR3 is TGTGCCAGCAGTTTCTCCGGGACAGGGGACGGCGAGCAGTACTTC. This codes for CASSFSGTGDGEQYF.